Below are 31 T cell receptor beta chains sequenced from a single sample in a study of cytomegalovirus exposure and HLA in healthy donors. The PCR was carried out with 60 Vbeta primers and 13 Jbeta primers. Generated by immunoSEQ multiplex PCR, the TCRdb table keeps only in-frame clones and is missing some. The sample carries 100,000 to 150,000 clones, 78% recorded once. The sample consisted of PBMCs. All receptors derive from a woman aged 40 to 49 in good health and CMV-seronegative.

DNA for the CDR3: TGTGCCAGCAGCGTAGGGCAGGGGGACTCCTACGAGCAGTACTTC. Protein: CASSVGQGDSYEQYF. The V call is TRBV9, the J call TRBJ2-7, with 7 bases identical to TRBD1. This CDR3 is built from 15 residues. Per germline, CDR1 SGDLS and CDR2 YYNGEE. Losses at the gene ends were 0 bases for V and 0 bases for J; bases not matched to a gene: 3.

The V and J genes are TRBV7-3 and TRBJ2-1; D might be TRBD2 (6 bases). In germline, CDR1 is SGHTA, CDR2 FQGTGA. V shed 5 bases and J shed 5 bases, with 16 bases lying between them. The length of the CDR3 is 15 residues. CDR3 sequence reads: CASSVGTRDNNEQFF. The DNA for the CDR3 is TGTGCCAGCAGCGTCGGGACTCGGGATAACAATGAGCAGTTCTTC.

The J gene is TRBJ1-3, the V gene TRBV6-6; 9 nucleotides agree with TRBD1. V trimming: 3 bases; J trimming: 5 bases; junction bases outside the gene matches: 8. The CDR3 sequence is 16 residues long. Germline values: CDR1 MNHNY, CDR2 SVGAGI (reference sequence). For the CDR3, the DNA is TGTGCCAGCAGTTATTTGATGGGACAGGGAAGAAACACCATATATTTT. Its protein is CASSYLMGQGRNTIYF.

The CDR3 DNA is TGTGCCAGCTCACCCGATGGGCGGGAGGACCTCCCTTGGGTGAACACCGGGGAGCTGTTTTTT. This encodes CASSPDGREDLPWVNTGELFF. V usage is TRBV18 and J usage is TRBJ2-2, with TRBD2 matching over 8 bases. Germline V CDR1 and CDR2: KGHSH, LQKENI. This CDR3 region has 21 residues. Trimming at V came to 3 bases and at J to 1 base, leaving 19 bases not matched to a gene.

The chain combines TRBV5-1 with TRBJ1-4, with D unclear. The CDR3 extends over 15 amino acids. Germline lookup yields CDR1 SGHRS and CDR2 YFSETQ. Trimming took 4 bases from V and 0 from J, leaving 10 bases between them. This CDR3 is CASSAEGATNEKLFF. In nucleotides, the CDR3 is TGCGCCAGCAGCGCGGAAGGAGCAACTAATGAAAAACTGTTTTTT.

Note on this clone: At one end the junction does not follow the germline gene, possibly because of a read error. CDR3 residues: CSSSLTGTGGNEQFF. For the CDR3, the DNA is TGTTCCAGCAGCTTAACCGGGACAGGGGGCAATGAGCAGTTCTTC. The V gene is TRBV7-9, the J gene TRBJ2-1; 11 positions match TRBD1. CDR3 length: 15 residues. In germline, CDR1 is SEHNR, CDR2 FQNEAQ (reference sequence).

The sample holds a few counts of this clone. The rearrangement joins TRBV4-2 to TRBJ2-1; 7 bases line up with TRBD2. CDR1 is LGHNA, CDR2 YNFKEQ, per germline. The V gene end was trimmed by 4 bases and the J gene end by 16 bases; junction bases not matched to a gene: 16. The CDR3 covers 14 residues. The chain's CDR3 is CASSLYEKRDRPFF. The CDR3 nucleotides are TGTGCCAGCAGCCTTTATGAGAAGCGGGACCGGCCTTTCTTC.

This clone was seen a few times. This chain uses TRBV7-6 with TRBJ2-3; a weak D match, TRBD2 (6 bases). Germline-derived CDR1 and CDR2 are SGHVS and FNYEAQ. This CDR3 has 16 amino acids. Trimming took 0 bases from V and 3 from J, leaving 13 bases between them. The CDR3 reads CASSLARPSATDTQYF. The CDR3 DNA reads as TGTGCCAGCAGCTTAGCTCGGCCTAGCGCTACAGATACGCAGTATTTT.

V usage is TRBV7-3 and J usage is TRBJ2-6; D call uncertain. V gave up 6 bases and J gave up 4 bases, with 7 bases separating them. The CDR3 is made up of 13 amino acids. CDR1 and CDR2 (germline): SGHTA, FQGTGA. The CDR3 DNA reads as TGTGCCAGCAGACAGTCCGGGGCCAACGTCCTGACTTTC. Translating gives CASRQSGANVLTF.

This clone was seen a few times. V and J are TRBV6-5 and TRBJ1-1; TRBD1 matches at 9 bases. Germline V gene lookup returns CDR1 MNHEY and CDR2 SVGAGI. Trimming removed 10 bases from V and 5 bases from J; junction bases left unmatched: 14. The CDR3 runs to 15 residues. CDR3 in DNA: TGTGCCACCTCAAAACAGGGGGCGAGGGTTACTGAAGCTTTCTTT. Amino acid sequence: CATSKQGARVTEAFF.

The chain employs TRBV19 and TRBJ2-1; D is perhaps TRBD1 (5 bases). Per germline, CDR1 LNHDA and CDR2 SQIVND (reference sequence). This CDR3 has 15 amino acids. Between the trimmed V and J ends, which lost 8 bases and 4 bases, there was a span of 18 bases. CDR3 in amino acids: CASGVLGHLYNEQFF. As DNA, the CDR3 is TGTGCCAGTGGCGTCCTAGGACACCTTTACAATGAGCAGTTCTTC.

This rearrangement joins TRBV7-2 to TRBJ2-5; TRBD1 aligns across 9 bases. Per the germline V gene, CDR1 is SGHTA and CDR2 is FQGNSA. This CDR3 has 15 residues. The trim removed 2 bases at V and 4 bases at J, leaving 5 bases unmatched. The CDR3 DNA is TGTGCCAGCAGCTTAAGGACAGGGGCGGCAGAGACCCAGTACTTC. Its protein is CASSLRTGAAETQYF.

The chain recombines TRBV6-5 with TRBJ2-7, with TRBD2 as a possible D gene (5 bases). This CDR3 contains 15 residues. The germline CDR1 and CDR2 sequences are MNHEY and SVGAGI. The ends were cut back, 0 bases at V and 3 bases at J, with 12 bases in the middle. CDR3 sequence: CASSYSEGSGYEQYF. The CDR3 DNA sequence: TGTGCCAGCAGTTACTCGGAAGGAAGCGGCTACGAGCAGTACTTC.

This sequence joins TRBV7-2 and TRBJ2-1; 8 bases fit TRBD1. This CDR3 spans 14 amino acids. J lost 4 bases, V lost 3 bases, and 2 bases had no gene match. CDR1 is SGHTA and CDR2 is FQGNSA in the germline V gene. The CDR3 bases are TGTGCCAGCAGCTTGGGACAGGAATACAATGAGCAGTTCTTC. It is translated as CASSLGQEYNEQFF. Combining the CDR3 with reference TRBV7-2 and TRBJ2-1 gives the whole variable domain GAGVSQSPSNKVTEKGKDVELRCDPISGHTALYWYRQSLGQGLEFLIYFQGNSAPDKSGLPSDRFSAERTGGSVSTLTIQRTQQEDSAVYLCASSLGQEYNEQFFGPGTRLTVL.

This chain joins TRBV2 and TRBJ2-7, with 8 nucleotides matching TRBD2. V lost 2 bases, J lost 0 bases, and 3 bases stayed unmatched. The CDR3 length is 15 residues. The V gene's germline CDR1 is SNHLY and CDR2 FYNNEI. The CDR3 nucleotides read TGTGCCAGCAGTGAATGGCGGGAGGCCTCCTACGAGCAGTACTTC. This gives the protein CASSEWREASYEQYF.

The rearrangement uses TRBV18 and TRBJ2-2; 9 nucleotides align to TRBD2. Germline values: CDR1 KGHSH, CDR2 LQKENI. This CDR3 region has 20 residues. V shed 1 base and J 4 bases; nucleotides not matched to a gene: 16. The CDR3 nucleotides are TGTGCCAGCTCACCACGATCCCAGGTAGCGGGAGAGTCACGCACCGGGGAGCTGTTTTTT. Amino acids: CASSPRSQVAGESRTGELFF.

This chain uses TRBV28 with TRBJ1-5, with D perhaps matching TRBD1 (6 bases). The CDR3 totals 15 residues. Trimming took 10 bases from V and 7 from J, leaving 23 bases between them. Germline values: CDR1 MDHEN, CDR2 SYDVKM. As DNA, the CDR3 is TGTGCCACCGTTTCGGGACAAACAACCTACCAGCCCCAGCATTTT. It specifies CATVSGQTTYQPQHF.

CDR3 sequence reads: CASSGGDSVNTEAFF. For the CDR3, the DNA is TGTGCCAGCAGTGGGGGGGACAGCGTGAACACTGAAGCTTTCTTT. The chain employs TRBV6-1 and TRBJ1-1; 7 bases are shared with TRBD1. V lost 4 bases and J lost 0; bases outside the gene matches: 5. Per the germline V gene, CDR1 is MNHNS and CDR2 is SASEGT. The length of the CDR3 is 15 residues.

The chain combines TRBV5-4 with TRBJ2-2; D not certain. Trimming pared 4 bases from V and 5 bases from J, leaving 9 bases between. CDR3 length: 13 residues. Germline lookup yields CDR1 SGHNT and CDR2 YYREEE (reference sequence). The CDR3 is CASSAEKTGELFF. The CDR3 DNA reads as TGTGCCAGCAGCGCCGAGAAGACCGGGGAGCTGTTTTTT.

V and J are TRBV29-1 and TRBJ1-5; D is perhaps TRBD1 (6 bases). Per germline, CDR1 SQVTM and CDR2 ANQGSEA. Trimming left V 4 bases short and J 3 bases short, with 10 bases between. The CDR3 sequence is 13 residues long. The CDR3 is CSVVGGINQPQHF. The CDR3 DNA reads TGCAGCGTTGTAGGGGGAATCAATCAGCCCCAGCATTTT.

The chain combines TRBV6-1 with TRBJ1-2; TRBD1 matches at 10 bases. CDR1 is MNHNS and CDR2 is SASEGT in the germline V gene. Losses at the gene ends were 6 bases for V and 4 bases for J; bases not matched to a gene: 5. There are 14 residues in the CDR3. The CDR3 is CASRIGQGVYGYTF. In DNA form, the CDR3 reads TGTGCCAGCAGGATTGGACAGGGGGTCTATGGCTACACCTTC.

CDR3 protein: CASSLSDQAGELFF. CDR3 nucleotide sequence: TGTGCCAGCAGCCTTAGCGATCAGGCCGGGGAGCTGTTTTTT. The V call is TRBV27, the J call TRBJ2-2; D possibly corresponds to TRBD2 (5 bases). This CDR3 has 14 residues. Germline CDR1 is MNHEY and CDR2 is SMNVEV (reference sequence). Trimming pared 6 bases from V and 6 bases from J, leaving 14 bases between.

V is TRBV27 and J is TRBJ2-1, with D possibly TRBD1 on 7 matching bases. Germline V lookup: CDR1 MNHEY, CDR2 SMNVEV (reference sequence). This CDR3 region has 13 residues. Trimming left V 3 bases short and J 6 bases short, with 9 bases between. Here the CDR3 DNA reads TGTGCCAGCAGTTTCCAGGGGGGCAATGAGCAGTTCTTC. Translated: CASSFQGGNEQFF.

The rearrangement links TRBV9 to TRBJ2-1; 8 bases fit TRBD2. This CDR3 region has 13 residues. Germline V gene data show CDR1 as SGDLS and CDR2 as YYNGEE. J lost 9 bases, V lost 4 bases, and 6 bases had no gene match. This chain's CDR3 is CASSRGTRAEQFF. CDR3 in DNA: TGTGCCAGCAGCCGCGGGACTAGGGCTGAGCAGTTCTTC. The whole variable domain, filled in from reference TRBV9 and TRBJ2-1, reads DSGVTQTPKHLITATGQRVTLRCSPRSGDLSVYWYQQSLDQGLQFLIQYYNGEERAKGNILERFSAQQFPDLHSELNLSSLELGDSALYFCASSRGTRAEQFFGPGTRLTVL.

The V gene is TRBV11-2, the J gene TRBJ2-5; D gene uncertain. Trimming took 1 base from V and 5 from J, leaving 5 bases between them. There are 12 residues in the CDR3. The germline V gene encodes CDR1 SGHAT and CDR2 FQNNGV. CDR3 in DNA: TGTGCCAGCAGCTTAGTCGGGGAGACCCAGTACTTC. Encoded protein: CASSLVGETQYF.

This clone was recorded once. The CDR3: CASSSSLAASGDTQYF. The CDR3 coding sequence is TGTGCCAGCAGCTCCTCACTAGCGGCCAGCGGGGATACGCAGTATTTT. The gene calls are TRBV7-3 and TRBJ2-3; 8 positions agree with TRBD2. V shed 4 bases, J shed 6 bases, and the junction held 12 bases outside the gene matches. Germline loops: CDR1 SGHTA, CDR2 FQGTGA. The CDR3 has 16 residues. The entire variable domain, with the rest obtained from reference TRBV7-3 and TRBJ2-3, is as follows: GAGVSQTPSNKVTEKGKYVELRCDPISGHTALYWYRQSLGQGPEFLIYFQGTGAADDSGLPNDRFFAVRPEGSVSTLKIQRTERGDSAVYLCASSSSLAASGDTQYFGPGTRLTVL.

This clone was seen only a few times. V and J are TRBV5-4 and TRBJ2-5, with 8 bases aligning to TRBD1. The germline CDR1 and CDR2 sequences are SGHNT and YYREEE (reference sequence). J was trimmed by 0 bases and V by 0 bases; bases with no gene match: 7. The CDR3 runs 17 residues. CDR3: CASSLDRGAAYQETQYF. In DNA form, the CDR3 reads TGTGCCAGCAGCTTGGACAGGGGGGCAGCGTACCAAGAGACCCAGTACTTC.

The V gene is TRBV29-1, the J gene TRBJ2-5, with TRBD2 identical over 8 bases. CDR3 length: 13 residues. The trim removed 5 bases at V and 11 bases at J, leaving 13 bases unmatched. The V gene's germline CDR1 is SQVTM and CDR2 ANQGSEA. CDR3 DNA: TGCAGCGTTAGACGTCAGCGGGAGCGGGAGCAGTACTTC. Its protein is CSVRRQREREQYF.

The chain couples TRBV7-2 to TRBJ1-2; D is unresolved. This CDR3 has 14 amino acids. The V end lost 5 bases, the J end lost 3 bases, and 13 bases lay between the germline ends. From germline, CDR1 is SGHTA and CDR2 FQGNSA. The CDR3 DNA reads TGTGCCAGCAGCCCCCTTGCAGGCTACTATGGCTACACCTTC. The encoded protein is CASSPLAGYYGYTF.

The V gene is TRBV29-1, the J gene TRBJ1-4; D might be TRBD1 (5 bases). The V end was cut by 6 bases, the J end by 7 bases, with 12 bases between. Germline-derived CDR1 and CDR2 are SQVTM and ANQGSEA. This CDR3 comprises 12 residues. CDR3 sequence (DNA): TGCAGCGTGGGGGGTGCCTTTGAAAAACTGTTTTTT. Translation gives CSVGGAFEKLFF.

The rearrangement uses TRBV2 and TRBJ2-1, with a possible D match to TRBD1 (6 bases). The ends were cut back, 5 bases at V and 7 bases at J, with 18 bases in the middle. CDR3 size: 15 residues. Germline V gene lookup returns CDR1 SNHLY and CDR2 FYNNEI. DNA of the CDR3: TGTGCCAGCAGTCCGGACGAGGGGGTCAGGAATGAGCAGTTCTTC. Residues: CASSPDEGVRNEQFF.